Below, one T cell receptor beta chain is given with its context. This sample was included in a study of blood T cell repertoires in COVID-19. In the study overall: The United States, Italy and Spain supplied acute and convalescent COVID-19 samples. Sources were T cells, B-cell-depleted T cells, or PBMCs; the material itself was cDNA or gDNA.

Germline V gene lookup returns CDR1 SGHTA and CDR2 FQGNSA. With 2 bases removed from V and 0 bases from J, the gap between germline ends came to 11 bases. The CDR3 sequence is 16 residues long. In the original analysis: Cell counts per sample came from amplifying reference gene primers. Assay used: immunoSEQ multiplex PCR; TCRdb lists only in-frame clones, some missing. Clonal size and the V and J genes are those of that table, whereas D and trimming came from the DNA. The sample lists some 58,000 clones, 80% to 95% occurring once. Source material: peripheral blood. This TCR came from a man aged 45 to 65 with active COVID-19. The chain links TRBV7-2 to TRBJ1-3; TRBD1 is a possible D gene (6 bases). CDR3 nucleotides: TGTGCCAGCAGCTTATTTGAGGGACACTCTGGAAACACCATATATTTT. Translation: CASSLFEGHSGNTIYF.